This is a list of T cell receptor beta chains from one sample in a study of blood T cell repertoires in COVID-19. Using immunoSEQ multiplex PCR, the repertoire was profiled, and TCRdb retains in-frame clones only, with some absent. The repertoire consists of 60,000 to 95,000 clones, with 87% occurring once and the leading ten covering around 5.8%. The material sequenced was peripheral blood. These receptors all stem from a woman between 45 and 65 years old with acute or convalescent COVID-19. The CDR3 runs from the conserved cysteine through the conserved F or W. A D gene is named only where the DNA matches it firmly. A clone size is listed for some rows: how often the clone was seen (once, few, many), or a class if it is expanded.

D,size,V,J,CDR3,DNA
TRBD1,NA,TRBV19,TRBJ1-2,CASSSPGQIYYGYTF,TGTGCCAGTAGTTCACCGGGACAGATTTACTATGGCTACACCTTC
TRBD1,NA,TRBV11-3,TRBJ2-5,CASSFGTEETQYF,TGTGCCAGCAGCTTTGGGACAGAAGAGACCCAGTACTTC
NA,NA,TRBV19,TRBJ1-1,CASRPFQAFAEAFF,TGTGCCTCCCGCCCGTTTCAGGCGTTCGCTGAAGCTTTCTTT
TRBD1,NA,TRBV28,TRBJ1-6,CASRPTGGSNSPLHF,TGTGCCAGCAGACCTACAGGGGGCAGTAATTCACCCCTCCACTTT
NA,NA,TRBV7-9,TRBJ2-1,CASSPGTPRPGLSYNEQFF,TGTGCCAGCAGCCCCGGGACACCGAGACCCGGACTGTCCTACAATGAGCAGTTCTTC
NA,NA,TRBV7-3,TRBJ2-1,CASSLTSLSYNEQFF,TGTGCCAGCAGCTTAACGTCCCTGTCCTACAATGAGCAGTTCTTC
NA,NA,TRBV20-1,TRBJ1-2,CSARAGYGYTF,TGCAGTGCTAGAGCCGGGTATGGCTACACCTTC
NA,NA,TRBV9,TRBJ2-1,CASRNTGDNEQFF,TGTGCCAGCAGGAATACAGGCGACAATGAGCAGTTCTTC
NA,NA,TRBV30,TRBJ2-4,CAWNALAKNIQYF,TGTGCCTGGAATGCGTTAGCCAAAAACATTCAGTACTTC
TRBD1,NA,TRBV27,TRBJ2-1,CASNVGRDRVNNEQFF,TGTGCCAGCAACGTCGGCCGGGACAGGGTCAACAATGAGCAGTTCTTC
NA,NA,TRBV5-6,TRBJ1-4,CASSLREDEKLFF,TGTGCCAGCAGCTTACGGGAGGATGAAAAACTGTTTTTT
TRBD2,NA,TRBV6-2/TRBV6-3,TRBJ2-7,CASSYHLAGDTYEQYF,TGTGCCAGCAGTTATCACCTAGCGGGAGACACCTACGAGCAGTACTTC
TRBD1,NA,TRBV9,TRBJ2-1,CASNPGTGFHNEQFF,TGTGCCAGCAACCCCGGGACAGGGTTCCACAATGAGCAGTTCTTC
NA,few,TRBV27,TRBJ2-2,CASSHRDTGSPGELFF,TGTGCCAGCAGTCACAGGGACACCGGTTCCCCCGGGGAGCTGTTTTTT
NA,NA,TRBV19,TRBJ1-1,CASSTAQRGEAFF,TGTGCCAGTAGTACCGCCCAGCGGGGAGAAGCTTTCTTT
NA,NA,TRBV6-4,TRBJ2-1,CASSARGKDEQFF,TGTGCCAGCAGCGCCCGGGGGAAGGATGAGCAGTTCTTC
NA,once,TRBV7-3,TRBJ2-1,CASSLRPGLDEQFF,TGTGCCAGCAGCTTAAGGCCGGGTCTGGATGAGCAGTTCTTC
TRBD1,once,TRBV2,TRBJ2-3,CASNAGTGTDTQYF,TGTGCCAGCAATGCCGGGACAGGCACAGATACGCAGTATTTT
NA,NA,TRBV20-1,TRBJ1-1,CSARSDTEAFF,TGCAGTGCTAGAAGCGACACTGAAGCTTTCTTT
TRBD2,NA,TRBV7-6,TRBJ2-7,CASSSPGTSGTWEQYF,TGTGCCAGCAGCTCTCCCGGGACTAGTGGGACCTGGGAGCAGTACTTC
NA,many,TRBV30,TRBJ1-3,CAWSTGAGNTIYF,TGTGCCTGGAGTACCGGGGCTGGAAACACCATATATTTT
TRBD2,few,TRBV9,TRBJ2-1,CASSVEGGRAPHEQFF,TGTGCCAGCAGCGTAGAAGGCGGGAGGGCTCCCCATGAGCAGTTCTTC
NA,NA,TRBV21-1,TRBJ2-4,CASSKVNKGASGLAKNIQYF,TGTGCCAGCAGCAAAGTTAATAAGGGGGCTTCGGGATTAGCCAAAAACATTCAGTACTTC
NA,NA,TRBV9,TRBJ1-2,CASSALGGNYGYTF,TGTGCCAGCAGCGCCCTCGGCGGGAACTATGGCTACACCTTC
TRBD2,NA,TRBV9,TRBJ2-5,CASSGSGELETQYF,TGTGCCAGCAGCGGTAGCGGGGAGTTAGAGACCCAGTACTTC
TRBD2,NA,TRBV27,TRBJ2-3,CASSLMELAGMDTQYF,TGTGCCAGCAGCCTTATGGAGCTAGCGGGGATGGATACGCAGTATTTT
NA,NA,TRBV27,TRBJ2-1,CASSLGGAWSTYNEQFF,TGTGCCAGCAGTTTAGGGGGGGCGTGGAGTACCTACAATGAGCAGTTCTTC
TRBD1,NA,TRBV24-1,TRBJ1-1,CATSDGGGQGMNTEAFF,TGTGCCACCAGTGATGGGGGGGGACAGGGGATGAACACTGAAGCTTTCTTT
NA,NA,TRBV18,TRBJ1-5,CASSQDGNQPQHF,TGTGCCAGCTCACAAGACGGGAATCAGCCCCAGCATTTT
NA,NA,TRBV3-1/TRBV3-2,TRBJ2-7,CASSQVGGKDEQYF,TGTGCCAGCAGCCAAGTGGGGGGAAAGGACGAGCAGTACTTC
TRBD2,NA,TRBV15,TRBJ2-2,CATSRDILAGNTGELFF,TGTGCCACCAGCAGAGATATACTAGCGGGTAACACCGGGGAGCTGTTTTTT
TRBD1,once,TRBV19,TRBJ1-5,CASSEGTASNQPQHF,TGTGCCAGTAGCGAGGGGACAGCTAGCAATCAGCCCCAGCATTTT
NA,NA,TRBV4-2,TRBJ2-5,CASSQDRQVQETQYF,TGTGCCAGCAGCCAAGATAGGCAGGTGCAAGAGACCCAGTACTTC
TRBD1,NA,TRBV4-2,TRBJ2-2,CASSHSRTGGDTGELFF,TGTGCCAGCAGCCATTCTAGGACAGGGGGCGACACCGGGGAGCTGTTTTTT
NA,NA,TRBV5-5,TRBJ1-4,CASSLRLSLGLAIEKLFF,TGTGCCAGCAGCTTGAGGCTTTCTCTGGGACTCGCAATTGAAAAACTGTTTTTT
NA,NA,TRBV7-3,TRBJ2-5,CASSPRPLERETQYF,TGTGCCAGCAGCCCCCGACCGTTGGAGCGAGAGACCCAGTACTTC
NA,NA,TRBV4-3,TRBJ1-1,CASSQFDSPMNTEAFF,TGCGCCAGCAGCCAATTCGACAGCCCCATGAACACTGAAGCTTTCTTT
TRBD1,NA,TRBV28,TRBJ1-1,CASSILTGNMNTEAFF,TGTGCCAGCAGTATCTTGACAGGGAATATGAACACTGAAGCTTTCTTT
NA,NA,TRBV7-7,TRBJ1-2,CASSFQKGYTF,TGTGCTAGCAGCTTCCAAAAAGGCTACACCTTC
TRBD2,NA,TRBV5-1,TRBJ2-2,CASSLAGASTGELFF,TGCGCCAGCAGCTTAGCGGGAGCGAGTACCGGGGAGCTGTTTTTT
NA,NA,TRBV30,TRBJ1-1,CAWMEFMNTEAFF,TGTGCCTGGATGGAGTTCATGAACACTGAAGCTTTCTTT
TRBD1,NA,TRBV4-1,TRBJ1-1,CASSQLANSGGRTEAFF,TGCGCCAGCAGCCAACTCGCAAATTCAGGGGGGAGGACTGAAGCTTTCTTT
TRBD1,NA,TRBV6-5,TRBJ1-4,CASSYGTGVGKLFF,TGTGCCAGCAGTTATGGTACAGGGGTCGGAAAACTGTTTTTT
NA,NA,TRBV7-2,TRBJ1-2,CASSLDGEVTASYTF,TGTGCCAGCAGCTTAGACGGGGAGGTGACAGCCAGCTACACCTTC
NA,NA,TRBV7-6,TRBJ2-3,CASSAAGTDTQYF,TGTGCCAGCAGCGCGGCGGGCACAGATACGCAGTATTTT
TRBD1,NA,TRBV7-2,TRBJ1-5,CASSSNRGRQPQHF,TGTGCCAGCAGCTCCAACAGGGGTCGGCAGCCCCAGCATTTT